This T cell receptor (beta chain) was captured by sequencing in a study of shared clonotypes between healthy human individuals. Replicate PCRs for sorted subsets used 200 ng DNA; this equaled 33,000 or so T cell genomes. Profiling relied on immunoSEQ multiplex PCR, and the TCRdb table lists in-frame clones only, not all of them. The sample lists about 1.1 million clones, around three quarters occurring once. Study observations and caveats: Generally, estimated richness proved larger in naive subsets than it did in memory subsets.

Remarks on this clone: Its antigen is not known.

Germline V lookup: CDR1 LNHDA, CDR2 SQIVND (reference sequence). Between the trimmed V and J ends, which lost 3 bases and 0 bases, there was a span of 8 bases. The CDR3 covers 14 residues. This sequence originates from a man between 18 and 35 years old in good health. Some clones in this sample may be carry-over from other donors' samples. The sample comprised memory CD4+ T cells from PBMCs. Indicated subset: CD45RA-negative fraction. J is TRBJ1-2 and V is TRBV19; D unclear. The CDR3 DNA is TGTGCCAGTAGTATTGTACAGCCTAACTATGGCTACACCTTC. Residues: CASSIVQPNYGYTF.